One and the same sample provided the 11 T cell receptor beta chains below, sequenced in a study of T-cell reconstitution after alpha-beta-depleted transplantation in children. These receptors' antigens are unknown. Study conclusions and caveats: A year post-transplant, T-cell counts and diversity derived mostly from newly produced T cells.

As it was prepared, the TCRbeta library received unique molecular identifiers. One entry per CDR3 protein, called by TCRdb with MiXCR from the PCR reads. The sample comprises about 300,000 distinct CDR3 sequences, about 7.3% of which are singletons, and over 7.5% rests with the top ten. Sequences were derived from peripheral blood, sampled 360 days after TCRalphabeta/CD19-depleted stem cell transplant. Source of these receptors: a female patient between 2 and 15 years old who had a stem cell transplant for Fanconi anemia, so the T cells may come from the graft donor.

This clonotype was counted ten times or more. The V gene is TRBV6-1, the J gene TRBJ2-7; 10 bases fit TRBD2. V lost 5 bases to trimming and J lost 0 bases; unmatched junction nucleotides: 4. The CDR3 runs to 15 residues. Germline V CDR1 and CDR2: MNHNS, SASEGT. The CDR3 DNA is TGTGCCAGCAGTAAAAGGACTAGCGGCTCCTACGAGCAGTACTTC. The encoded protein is CASSKRTSGSYEQYF.

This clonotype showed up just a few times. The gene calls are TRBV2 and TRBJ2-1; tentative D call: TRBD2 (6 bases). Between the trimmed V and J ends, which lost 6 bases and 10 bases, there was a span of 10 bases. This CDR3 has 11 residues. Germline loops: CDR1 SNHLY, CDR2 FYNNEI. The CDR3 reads CASRDYWEQFF. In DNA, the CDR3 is TGTGCCAGCAGGGACTATTGGGAGCAGTTCTTC.

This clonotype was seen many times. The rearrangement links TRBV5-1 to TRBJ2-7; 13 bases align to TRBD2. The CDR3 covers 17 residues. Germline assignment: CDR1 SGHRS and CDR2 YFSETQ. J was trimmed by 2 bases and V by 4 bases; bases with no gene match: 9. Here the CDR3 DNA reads TGCGCCAGCAGCAAGACTAGCGGGGGGACCCTAGCCTACGAGCAGTACTTC. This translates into CASSKTSGGTLAYEQYF.

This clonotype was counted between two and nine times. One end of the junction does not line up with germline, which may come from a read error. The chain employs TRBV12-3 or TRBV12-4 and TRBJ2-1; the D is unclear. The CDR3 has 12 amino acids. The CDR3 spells CASSPTVPEQLF. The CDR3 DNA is TGTGCCAGCAGCCCCACCGTCCCTGAGCAGCTCTTC.

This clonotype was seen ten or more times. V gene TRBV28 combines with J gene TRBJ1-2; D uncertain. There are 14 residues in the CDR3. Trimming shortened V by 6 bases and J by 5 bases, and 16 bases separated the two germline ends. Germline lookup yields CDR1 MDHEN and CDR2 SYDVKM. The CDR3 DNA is TGTGCCAGCAGAATCACGCATCCGGATTATGGCTACACCTTC. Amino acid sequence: CASRITHPDYGYTF.

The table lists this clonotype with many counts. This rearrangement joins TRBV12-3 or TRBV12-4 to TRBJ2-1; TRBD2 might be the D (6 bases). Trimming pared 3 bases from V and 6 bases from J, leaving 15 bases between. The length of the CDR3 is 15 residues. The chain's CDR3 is CASSLVGTSFNEQFF. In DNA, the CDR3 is TGTGCCAGCAGTTTGGTGGGGACTTCGTTCAATGAGCAGTTCTTC.

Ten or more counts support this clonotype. CDR3 sequence: CASSQELVSEQFF. In DNA, the CDR3 is TGTGCCAGCAGCCAAGAGCTAGTCAGTGAGCAGTTCTTC. The chain has TRBV4-2 and TRBJ2-1; D remains ambiguous. Germline V gene data show CDR1 as LGHNA and CDR2 as YNFKEQ. This CDR3 spans 13 amino acids. V lost 0 bases, J lost 9 bases, and 9 bases lay in between.

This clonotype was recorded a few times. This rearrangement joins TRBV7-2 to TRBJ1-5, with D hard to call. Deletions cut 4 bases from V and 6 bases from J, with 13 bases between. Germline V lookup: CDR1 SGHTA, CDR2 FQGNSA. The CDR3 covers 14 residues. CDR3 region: CASSSGVPGQPQHF. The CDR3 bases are TGTGCCAGCAGCTCCGGCGTCCCCGGTCAGCCCCAGCATTTT.

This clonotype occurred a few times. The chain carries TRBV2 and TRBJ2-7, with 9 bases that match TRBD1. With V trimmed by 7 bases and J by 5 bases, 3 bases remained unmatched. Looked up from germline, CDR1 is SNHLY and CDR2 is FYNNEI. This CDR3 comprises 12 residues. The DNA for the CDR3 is TGTGCCAGCAACCGGGACAGGGACGAGCAGTACGTC. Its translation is CASNRDRDEQYV.

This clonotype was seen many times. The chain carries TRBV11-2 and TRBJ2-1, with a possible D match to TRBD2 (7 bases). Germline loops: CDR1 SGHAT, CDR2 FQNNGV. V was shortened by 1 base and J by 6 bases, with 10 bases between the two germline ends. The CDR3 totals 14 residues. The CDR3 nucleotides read TGTGCCAGCAGCTTAGGCGGGGGCCCCAATGAGCAGTTCTTC. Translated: CASSLGGGPNEQFF.

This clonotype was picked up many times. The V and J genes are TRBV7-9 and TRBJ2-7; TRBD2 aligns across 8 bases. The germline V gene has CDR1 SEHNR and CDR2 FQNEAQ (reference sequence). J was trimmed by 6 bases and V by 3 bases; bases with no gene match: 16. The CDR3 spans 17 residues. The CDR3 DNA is TGTGCCAGCAGCTTGAGTCGTGTTGCCGGGAGGGCAGGCGAGCAGTACTTC. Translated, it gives CASSLSRVAGRAGEQYF.